This TCR beta chain was documented in a study of CD8+ T cells in alopecia areata. Findings and limits, study-wide: Sequence data from scalp samples additionally include resident alphabeta T cells of normal skin. Affected lesional scalp, above all in alopecia totalis/universalis, was more clonal than normal scalp.

Germline CDR1 reads MNHEY; CDR2 reads SMNVEV (reference sequence). V gave up 5 bases and J gave up 3 bases, with 17 bases separating them. The CDR3 covers 15 residues. TCR sequencing used cDNA made by reverse transcription of extracted RNA. TCRdb's table, derived via immunoSEQ multiplex PCR, lists solely in-frame clones and lacks some. Here the sample spans 110,000 to 150,000 clones, roughly 58% being singletons. Note on this clone: Antigen unknown.

The sequence derives from a human donor in good health. The chain recombines TRBV27 with TRBJ2-7; tentatively, D is TRBD2 (5 bases). Sequenced: CD8+ T cells sorted from blood. This CDR3 reads CASSPVGVGIYEQYF. In DNA form, the CDR3 reads TGTGCCAGCAGTCCAGTCGGGGTCGGTATCTACGAGCAGTACTTC.